This T cell receptor beta chain was documented in a study of radiotherapy plus CTLA-4 blockade in lung cancer. At the level of the study: Objective responses occurred in about 17% of patients; about 32% had disease control.

Germline loops: CDR1 SGHTA, CDR2 FQGNSA. Trimming pared 5 bases from V and 9 bases from J, leaving 14 bases between. The CDR3 has 13 residues. Profiled with immunoSEQ multiplex PCR; TCRdb holds only in-frame clones, not every one. Here the sample spans roughly 42,000 clones, 75% to 80% being singletons. Whole-study results and caveats: Peripheral blood showed expansion of tumor-derived TCR clones after radiotherapy and ipilimumab. Best predicting response, reportedly, were early blood T cell clone dynamics, with interferon-beta.

With ipilimumab providing CTLA-4 blockade, focal radiation was administered to patients who had chemo-refractory metastatic non-small-cell lung cancer. This clone was seen just once. What it binds is unknown. This clonotype originated in a human donor with non-small cell lung cancer that progressed on radiotherapy plus ipilimumab. Sample: peripheral blood, taken from a patient treated with radiotherapy plus ipilimumab. The V and J genes are TRBV7-2 and TRBJ2-1; maybe TRBD2 (6 bases). Written as DNA, the CDR3 is TGTGCCAGCAGCCGACCCTTGGAGGGTGAGCAGTTCTTC. Protein sequence: CASSRPLEGEQFF.